This is a list of T cell receptor beta chains from one sample in a study of shared clonotypes between healthy human individuals. Assay: immunoSEQ multiplex PCR; the TCRdb copy retains only in-frame clones and omits some. The sample shows some 2.1 million clones, 90% to 95% of them seen only once. The sequencing input was naive CD4+ T cells sorted from blood. These receptors all stem from a young man in good health. Both conserved end residues are part of each CDR3. A D gene is named only where the DNA matches it firmly. A clone size is listed for some rows: how often the clone was seen (once, few, many), or a class if it is expanded.

-	TRBV18	TRBJ2-2	once	CASSPQWNTGELFF	TGTGCCAGCTCACCACAGTGGAACACCGGGGAGCTGTTTTTT
-	TRBV6-6	TRBJ1-4	-	CASNKQGFNEKLFF	TGTGCCAGCAACAAACAGGGCTTTAATGAAAAACTGTTTTTT
TRBD2	TRBV7-6	TRBJ2-3	once	CASSFSASPGGTDTQYF	TGTGCCAGCAGCTTTTCAGCCTCCCCCGGGGGGACAGATACGCAGTATTTT
TRBD1	TRBV29-1	TRBJ2-3	-	CSVGQGSGTDTQYF	TGCAGCGTGGGACAGGGTTCGGGCACAGATACGCAGTATTTT
-	TRBV6-1	TRBJ1-1	-	CASFYGPMIEAFF	TGTGCCAGTTTTTACGGGCCTATGATCGAAGCTTTCTTT
-	TRBV11-1	TRBJ1-6	-	CASRQGLNSPLHF	TGTGCCAGCAGACAGGGACTTAATTCACCCCTCCACTTT
-	TRBV2	TRBJ2-2	-	CASTRSTGYAGELFF	TGTGCCAGCACCCGATCGACAGGTTATGCCGGGGAGCTGTTTTTT
-	TRBV15	TRBJ2-7	once	CATSLPGGRDRVYEQYF	TGTGCCACCAGCCTCCCGGGGGGCCGAGACAGGGTCTACGAGCAGTACTTC
-	TRBV27	TRBJ2-5	-	CASRRGMSDGQETQYF	TGTGCCAGCAGGAGGGGTATGAGCGACGGCCAAGAGACCCAGTACTTC
TRBD1	TRBV18	TRBJ2-4	-	CASSPTGQGAENIQYF	TGTGCCAGCTCACCTACCGGACAGGGGGCAGAAAACATTCAGTACTTC
-	TRBV5-1	TRBJ1-4	-	CASSFGQGREKLFF	TGCGCCAGCAGCTTTGGGCAGGGACGTGAAAAACTGTTTTTT
TRBD1	TRBV6-6	TRBJ1-3	many	CASRPPGQGSGNTIYF	TGTGCCAGCAGGCCACCGGGACAGGGCTCTGGAAACACCATATATTTT
-	TRBV4-3	TRBJ2-7	-	CASSQGWFGQRNYEQYF	TGCGCCAGCAGCCAAGGGTGGTTCGGGCAGAGAAACTACGAGCAGTACTTC
TRBD2	TRBV9	TRBJ2-7	-	CASSKGLARSDEQYF	TGTGCCAGCAGCAAGGGACTAGCGAGATCCGACGAGCAGTACTTC
-	TRBV6-5	TRBJ2-7	once	CASSYSRGSYEQYF	TGTGCCAGCAGTTACTCGAGAGGCTCCTACGAGCAGTACTTC
-	TRBV30	TRBJ1-1	-	CARIRLLGTEAFF	TGTGCCCGGATCCGGCTACTGGGAACTGAAGCTTTCTTT
-	TRBV7-9	TRBJ1-1	few	CASSLARQNTEAFF	TGTGCCAGCAGCTTAGCGCGCCAGAACACTGAAGCTTTCTTT
-	TRBV5-1	TRBJ1-3	-	CASSRTLLGAPGNTIYF	TGCGCCAGCAGCCGTACCTTGTTGGGGGCGCCTGGAAACACCATATATTTT
-	TRBV19	TRBJ1-1	-	CASRREMTEAFF	TGTGCCAGTAGGCGGGAGATGACTGAAGCTTTCTTT
-	TRBV6-5	TRBJ1-5	once	CASSSGQSFNQPQHF	TGTGCCAGCAGTAGCGGACAGAGCTTTAATCAGCCCCAGCATTTT
-	TRBV5-4	TRBJ2-5	-	CASSLVGSLETQYF	TGTGCCAGCAGCTTGGTAGGGAGCCTAGAGACCCAGTACTTC
-	TRBV2	TRBJ2-1	-	CASSENAGMISEQFF	TGTGCCAGCAGTGAAAATGCAGGGATGATTAGTGAGCAGTTCTTC
-	TRBV28	TRBJ2-6	-	CASIGSSSGANVLTF	TGTGCCAGCATTGGCAGTAGCTCTGGGGCCAACGTCCTGACTTTC
-	TRBV29-1	TRBJ1-1	-	CSLLEIGQGKSRAFF	TGCAGCCTACTCGAGATAGGGCAGGGAAAAAGTAGAGCTTTCTTT
-	TRBV9	TRBJ2-7	-	CASSETSYPSYEQYF	TGTGCCAGCAGCGAAACAAGTTACCCATCCTACGAGCAGTACTTC
-	TRBV5-1	TRBJ2-6	-	CASSLGQSSGANVLTF	TGCGCCAGCAGCTTGGGACAGAGCTCTGGGGCCAACGTCCTGACTTTC
TRBD2	TRBV11-2	TRBJ2-1	-	CASSLGGLAEYNEQFF	TGTGCCAGCAGCTTGGGAGGACTAGCGGAGTACAATGAGCAGTTCTTC
-	TRBV27	TRBJ1-6	-	CASTPQGRNAPTPLHF	TGTGCCAGCACCCCCCAGGGGAGGAATGCGCCGACACCCCTCCACTTT
-	TRBV6-5	TRBJ2-1	-	CASKLTSPYNEQFF	TGTGCCAGCAAGCTAACTAGTCCCTACAATGAGCAGTTCTTC
-	TRBV5-1	TRBJ2-3	once	CASSRTMTFSRDTQYF	TGCGCCAGCAGCAGAACAATGACCTTCAGTCGGGATACGCAGTATTTT
-	TRBV13	TRBJ1-3	-	CASSLGAGRPSGNTIYF	TGTGCCAGCAGCTTAGGCGCAGGCAGGCCCTCTGGAAACACCATATATTTT